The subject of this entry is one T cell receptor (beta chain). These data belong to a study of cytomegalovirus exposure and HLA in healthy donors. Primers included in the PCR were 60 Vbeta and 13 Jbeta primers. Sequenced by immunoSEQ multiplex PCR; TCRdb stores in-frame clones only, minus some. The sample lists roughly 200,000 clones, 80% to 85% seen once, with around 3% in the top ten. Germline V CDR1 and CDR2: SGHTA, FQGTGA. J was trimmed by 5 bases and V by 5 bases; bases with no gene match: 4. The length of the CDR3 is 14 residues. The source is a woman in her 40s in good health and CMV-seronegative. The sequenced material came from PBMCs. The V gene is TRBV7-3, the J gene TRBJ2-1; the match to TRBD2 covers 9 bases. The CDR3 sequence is CASSGPSGDNEQFF. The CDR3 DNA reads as TGTGCCAGCAGCGGGCCTAGCGGGGACAATGAGCAGTTCTTC.